This TCR beta chain was sequenced in a study of PD-1 blockade in classical Hodgkin lymphoma. Profiled with immunoSEQ multiplex PCR; TCRdb holds only in-frame clones, not every one. The table has 20,000 to 25,000 clones, around 67% seen once. Between the trimmed V and J ends, which lost 6 bases and 7 bases, there was a span of 15 bases. The CDR3 length is 14 residues. Germline V gives CDR1 MNHEY, CDR2 SMNVEV (reference sequence). Autologous stem cell transplantation was followed by relapse in every patient, and brentuximab vedotin exposure varied. On this clone itself: The antigen is unknown.

Study-level points and caveats: Prior therapy or disease activity may underlie the repertoire differences, whose causes remain undefined. Exclusion applied to patients who initiated nivolumab less than 1 year following ASCT.

The sample here was peripheral blood mononuclear cells (PBMCs), taken before the second cycle of nivolumab. The V gene is TRBV27, the J gene TRBJ1-4; D is possibly TRBD1 (6 bases). The receptor was isolated from a human donor with classical Hodgkin lymphoma. CDR3 sequence (DNA): TGTGCCAGCAGACAGTCAGGGGATGTTGAAAAACTGTTTTTT. Translating it yields CASRQSGDVEKLFF.